Presented here are 5 T cell receptor beta chains from one specimen sequenced in a study of patients and donors after allogeneic stem cell transplantation. MiXCR, run by TCRdb on the RT-PCR reads, gives a single entry per CDR3 protein. The sample has around 200,000 distinct CDR3 sequences, around 40% seen once. Sequencing was performed on blood, either unsorted or a sorted T cell fraction (not recorded which). Every receptor here comes from a human donor who was either an allogeneic HSCT recipient or a stem cell or donor lymphocyte infusion donor (not recorded which). It is not recorded whose cells these are; they may come from a transplant donor.

In its sample, this clonotype was seen a few times. This chain links TRBV12-3 or TRBV12-4 with TRBJ2-5; D uncertain. This CDR3 has 13 residues. V shed 1 base and J shed 5 bases, with 8 bases lying between them. CDR3: CASSLGIGETQYF. CDR3 DNA: TGTGCCAGCAGTTTAGGGATAGGGGAGACCCAGTACTTC.

J is TRBJ1-4 and V is TRBV7-2; maybe TRBD1 (5 bases). Germline V gene lookup returns CDR1 SGHTA and CDR2 FQGNSA. V lost 3 bases, J lost 3 bases, and 11 bases lay in between. This CDR3 spans 15 amino acids. The CDR3 DNA follows: TGTGCCAGCAGCTTTGGGCCAGGGCCTAATGAAAAACTGTTTTTT. The encoded protein is CASSFGPGPNEKLFF.

The chain recombines TRBV4-2 with TRBJ1-5; TRBD1 agrees at 7 bases. J gave up 6 bases and V 4 bases, and 9 bases lay outside the gene matches. The CDR3 spans 15 residues. Looked up from germline, CDR1 is LGHNA and CDR2 is YNFKEQ. The CDR3 DNA is TGTGCCAGCAGCCCTAATGACAGGGTAGGTCAGCCCCAGCATTTT. This translates into CASSPNDRVGQPQHF.

This clonotype came up a few times. The gene calls are TRBV9 and TRBJ1-1; tentatively, D is TRBD1 (6 bases). The germline gives CDR1 SGDLS, CDR2 YYNGEE. V lost 1 base, J lost 0 bases, and 10 bases lay in between. This CDR3 has 15 residues. CDR3 region: CASSVWDIMNTEAFF. CDR3 bases: TGTGCCAGCAGCGTATGGGACATCATGAACACTGAAGCTTTCTTT.

This clonotype has only a few counts. The V and J genes are TRBV11-1 and TRBJ2-2; D may be TRBD2 (5 bases). V was cut by 0 bases and J by 4 bases, with 15 bases left in between. Germline V CDR1 and CDR2: SGHAT, FQDESV (reference sequence). The CDR3 loop spans 17 amino acids. The CDR3 sequence is CASSLAAGVQSTGELFF. CDR3 in DNA: TGTGCCAGCAGCTTAGCGGCCGGGGTTCAGAGCACCGGGGAGCTGTTTTTT.